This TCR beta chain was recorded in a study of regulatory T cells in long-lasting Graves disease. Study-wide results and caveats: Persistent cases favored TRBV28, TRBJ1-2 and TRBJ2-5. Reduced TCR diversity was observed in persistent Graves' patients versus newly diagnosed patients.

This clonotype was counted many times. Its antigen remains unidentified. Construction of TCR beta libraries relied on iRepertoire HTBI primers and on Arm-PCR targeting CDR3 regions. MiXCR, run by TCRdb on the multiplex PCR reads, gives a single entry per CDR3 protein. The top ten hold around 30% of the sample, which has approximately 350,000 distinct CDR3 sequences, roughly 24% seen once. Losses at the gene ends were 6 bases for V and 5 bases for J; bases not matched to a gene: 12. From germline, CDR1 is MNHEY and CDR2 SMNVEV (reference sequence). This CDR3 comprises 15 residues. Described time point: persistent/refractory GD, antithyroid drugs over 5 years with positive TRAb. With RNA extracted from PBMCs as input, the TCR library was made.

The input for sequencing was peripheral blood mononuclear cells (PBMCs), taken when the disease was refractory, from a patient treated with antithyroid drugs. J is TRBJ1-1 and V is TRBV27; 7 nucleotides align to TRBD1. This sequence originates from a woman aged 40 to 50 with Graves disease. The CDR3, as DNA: TGTGCCAGCAGCCGCACGGGACAGAGGGTTACTGAAGCTTTCTTT. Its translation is CASSRTGQRVTEAFF.